This TCR beta chain was retrieved from a study of vaccination and CD4 T cells after COVID-19. This CDR3 has 12 amino acids. Germline CDR1 is MDHEN and CDR2 is SYDVKM. Between the trimmed V and J ends, which lost 4 bases and 5 bases, there was a span of 8 bases. Described treatment: approximately nine-day PBMC culture with coronavirus spike peptide pools or control peptides (ViraFEST assay). CD4+ T cells of the unexposed donor were collected before the COVID-19 pandemic (2011-2018). This clonotype has a handful of counts. The antigen is undetermined. The Oncomine TCR Beta short-read assay sequenced DNA from cultured CD4+ T cells. Via MiXCR, TCRdb re-called the PCR reads, giving one row per CDR3 protein. The sample has 1,300 to 1,500 distinct CDR3 sequences, about an eighth seen once.

The sequenced sample was CD4+ T cells from blood, cultured in vitro. The J gene is TRBJ1-1, the V gene TRBV28; D might be TRBD1 (5 bases). The clonotype originates from a human donor in good health. The CDR3, as DNA: TGTGCCAGCAGTTCAGGGTTAACTGAAGCTTTCTTT. This encodes CASSSGLTEAFF.